Reported below is one T cell receptor (beta chain). Profiled with immunoSEQ multiplex PCR; TCRdb holds only in-frame clones, not every one. The profile shows approximately 330,000 clones, approximately 86% of them singletons. This entry comes from a study of blood T cell repertoires in COVID-19. Turning to the study itself: COVID-19 samples, acute and convalescent, were from the United States, Italy and Spain. The cDNA or gDNA used as material had been derived from T cells, B-cell-depleted T cells, or PBMCs.

Patients of the Seattle cohort, enrolled during active infection, were followed longitudinally. Trimming at V came to 1 base and at J to 6 bases, leaving 4 bases not matched to a gene. Per germline, CDR1 SGHTA and CDR2 FQGNSA. The CDR3 runs to 15 residues. The chain recombines TRBV7-2 with TRBJ2-7, with 12 bases that match TRBD2. The clonotype was recovered from a man aged 25-45 years with COVID-19, enrolled during active disease. The sequenced sample consisted of peripheral blood. CDR3 sequence reads: CASSLGLAGGSEQYF. The CDR3 DNA reads as TGTGCCAGCAGCTTAGGGCTAGCGGGGGGGAGCGAGCAGTACTTC.